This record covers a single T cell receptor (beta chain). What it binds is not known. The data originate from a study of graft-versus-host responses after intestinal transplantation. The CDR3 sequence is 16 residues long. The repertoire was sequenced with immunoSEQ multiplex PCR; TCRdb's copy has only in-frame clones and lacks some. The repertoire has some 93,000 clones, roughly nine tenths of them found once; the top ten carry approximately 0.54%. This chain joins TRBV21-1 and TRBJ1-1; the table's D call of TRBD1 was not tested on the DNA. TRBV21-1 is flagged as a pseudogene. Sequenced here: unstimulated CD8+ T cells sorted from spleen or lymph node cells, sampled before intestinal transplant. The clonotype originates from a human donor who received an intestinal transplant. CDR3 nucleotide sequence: TGTGCCAGCAGCAAAGGAACGAGGGGGCAGATCACTGAAGCTTTCTTT. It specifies CASSKGTRGQITEAFF.